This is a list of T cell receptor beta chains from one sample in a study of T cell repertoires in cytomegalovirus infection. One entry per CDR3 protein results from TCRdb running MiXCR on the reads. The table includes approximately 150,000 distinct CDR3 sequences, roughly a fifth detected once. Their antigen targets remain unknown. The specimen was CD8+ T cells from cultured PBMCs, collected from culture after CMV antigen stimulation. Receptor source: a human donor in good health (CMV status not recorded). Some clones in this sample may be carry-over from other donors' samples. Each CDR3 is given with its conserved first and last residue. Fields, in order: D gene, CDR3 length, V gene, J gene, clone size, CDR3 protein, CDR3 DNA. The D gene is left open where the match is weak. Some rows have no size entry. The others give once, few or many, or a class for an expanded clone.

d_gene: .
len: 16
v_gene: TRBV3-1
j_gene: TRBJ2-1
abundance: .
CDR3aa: CASSQDRRTGDNEQFF
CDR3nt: TGTGCCAGCAGCCAAGATCGACGAACGGGGGACAATGAGCAGTTCTTC

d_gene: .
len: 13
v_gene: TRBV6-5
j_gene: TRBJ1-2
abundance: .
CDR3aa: CASSYSGGGGYTF
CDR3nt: TGTGCCAGCAGTTACTCGGGTGGGGGCGGCTACACCTTC

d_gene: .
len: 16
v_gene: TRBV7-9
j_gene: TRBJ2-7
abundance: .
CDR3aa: CASSPEGNQGTYEQYF
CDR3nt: TGTGCCAGCAGCCCAGAGGGCAACCAAGGGACCTACGAGCAGTACTTC

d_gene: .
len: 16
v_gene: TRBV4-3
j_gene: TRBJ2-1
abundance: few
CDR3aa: CASSQVAGTIYNEQFF
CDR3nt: TGCGCCAGCAGCCAAGTAGCAGGGACCATCTACAATGAGCAGTTCTTC

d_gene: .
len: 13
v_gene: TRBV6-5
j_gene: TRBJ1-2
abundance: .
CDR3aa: CASSSANLRGYTF
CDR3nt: TGTGCCAGCAGTTCGGCCAACCTTCGGGGCTACACCTTC

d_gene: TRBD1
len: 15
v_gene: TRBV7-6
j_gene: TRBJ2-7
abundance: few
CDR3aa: CASSIGQGPRYEQYF
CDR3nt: TGTGCCAGCAGCATTGGACAGGGTCCACGCTACGAGCAGTACTTC

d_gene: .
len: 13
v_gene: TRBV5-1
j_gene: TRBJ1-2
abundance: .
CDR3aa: CASSLGPNYGYTF
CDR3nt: TGCGCCAGCAGCTTGGGACCAAACTATGGCTACACCTTC

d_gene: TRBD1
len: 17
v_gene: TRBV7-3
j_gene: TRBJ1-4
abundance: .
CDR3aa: CASSSGTGFSAGEKLFF
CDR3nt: TGTGCCAGCAGCTCCGGGACAGGTTTTTCCGCTGGGGAAAAACTGTTTTTT

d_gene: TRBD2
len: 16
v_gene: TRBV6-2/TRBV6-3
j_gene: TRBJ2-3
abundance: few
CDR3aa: CASSSRLAGVGDTQYF
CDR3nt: TGTGCCAGCAGCTCTCGTCTAGCGGGAGTCGGGGATACGCAGTATTTT

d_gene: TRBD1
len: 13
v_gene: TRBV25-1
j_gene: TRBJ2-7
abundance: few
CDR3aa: CASGTGATYEQYF
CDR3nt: TGTGCCAGCGGGACAGGGGCCACCTACGAGCAGTACTTC

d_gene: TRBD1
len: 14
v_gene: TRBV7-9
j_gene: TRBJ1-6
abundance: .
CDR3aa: CASSLARGESPLHF
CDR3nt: TGTGCCAGCAGCTTAGCCAGGGGGGAATCACCCCTCCACTTT

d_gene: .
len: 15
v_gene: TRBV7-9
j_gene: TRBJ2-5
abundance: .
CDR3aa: CASSPPGTDKENQYF
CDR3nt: TGTGCCAGCAGCCCTCCCGGGACGGATAAAGAGAACCAGTACTTC

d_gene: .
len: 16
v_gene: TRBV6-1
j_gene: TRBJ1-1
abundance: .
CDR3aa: CASRTAGRLGVTEAFF
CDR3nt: TGTGCCAGCAGGACAGCGGGACGCCTGGGGGTCACTGAAGCTTTCTTT

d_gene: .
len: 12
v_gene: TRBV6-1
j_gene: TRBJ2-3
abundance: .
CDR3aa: CAGGHSPDTQYF
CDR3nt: TGTGCCGGGGGTCACAGCCCGGATACGCAGTATTTT

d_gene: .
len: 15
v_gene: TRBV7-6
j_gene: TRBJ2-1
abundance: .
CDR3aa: CASSPSARSYNEQFF
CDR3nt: TGTGCCAGCAGCCCCTCCGCGCGCTCCTACAATGAGCAGTTCTTC

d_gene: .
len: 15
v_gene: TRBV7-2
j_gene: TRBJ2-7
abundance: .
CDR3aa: CASSLGLGGGYEQYF
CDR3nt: TGTGCCAGCAGCTTAGGATTAGGGGGAGGCTACGAGCAGTACTTC

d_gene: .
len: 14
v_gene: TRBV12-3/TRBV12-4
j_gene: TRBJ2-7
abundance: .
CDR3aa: CASSLGRGAYEQYF
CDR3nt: TGTGCCAGCAGTTTAGGCAGGGGTGCCTACGAGCAGTACTTC

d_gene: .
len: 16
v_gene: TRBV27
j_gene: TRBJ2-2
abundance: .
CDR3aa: CASSLDGARSTGELFF
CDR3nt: TGTGCCAGCAGTTTAGATGGGGCCCGGTCCACCGGGGAGCTGTTTTTT

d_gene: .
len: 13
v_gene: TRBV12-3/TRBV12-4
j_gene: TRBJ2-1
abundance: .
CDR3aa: CASSPDRLNEQFF
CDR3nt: TGTGCCAGCAGTCCTGACAGGCTAAATGAGCAGTTCTTC

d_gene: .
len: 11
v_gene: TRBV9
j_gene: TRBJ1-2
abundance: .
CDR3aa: CASSVVNVYTF
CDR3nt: TGTGCCAGCAGCGTAGTTAATGTCTACACCTTC

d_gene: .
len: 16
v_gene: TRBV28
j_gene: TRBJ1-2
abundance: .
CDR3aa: CASSPFMGELGYGYTF
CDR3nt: TGTGCCAGCAGCCCCTTTATGGGTGAGCTTGGCTATGGCTACACCTTC

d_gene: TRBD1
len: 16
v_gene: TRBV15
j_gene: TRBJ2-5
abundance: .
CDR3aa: CATSRTAGTGGETQYF
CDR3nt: TGTGCCACCAGCAGGACCGCGGGGACAGGGGGCGAGACCCAGTACTTC

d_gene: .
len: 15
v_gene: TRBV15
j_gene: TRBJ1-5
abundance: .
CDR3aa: CATSREGGDNQPQHF
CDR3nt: TGTGCCACCAGCAGAGAAGGGGGTGACAATCAGCCCCAGCATTTT

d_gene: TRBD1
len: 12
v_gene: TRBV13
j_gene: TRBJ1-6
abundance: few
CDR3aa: CASSKLQGPLHF
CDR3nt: TGTGCCAGCAGCAAACTACAGGGGCCCCTCCACTTT

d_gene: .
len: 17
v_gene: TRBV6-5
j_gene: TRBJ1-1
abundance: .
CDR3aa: CASSYSGVGGWDTEAFF
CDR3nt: TGTGCCAGCAGTTACTCCGGGGTGGGGGGATGGGACACTGAAGCTTTCTTT